The rows below give T cell receptor beta chains drawn from one sample of a study of blood T cell repertoires in COVID-19. This table comes from immunoSEQ multiplex PCR, and its TCRdb copy is limited to in-frame clones, with some not included. This table has approximately 240,000 clones, 70% to 85% appearing once. The sequencing input was peripheral blood. The receptors originated from a woman in her thirties or forties with active or convalescent COVID-19. The CDR3 runs from the conserved cysteine through the conserved F or W. A D gene is named only where the DNA matches it firmly. For some rows the clone size is stated as once, few or many, or as a class when expanded; others skip it.

V gene,J gene,clone size,D gene,CDR3 DNA,CDR3 protein
TRBV19,TRBJ1-2,-,-,TGTGCCAGTAGCTTAAAGACAGGTCAGAACTATGGCTACACCTTC,CASSLKTGQNYGYTF
TRBV28,TRBJ1-1,once,TRBD1,TGTGCCAGCAGTCCGGGACAGATAAACACTGAAGCTTTCTTT,CASSPGQINTEAFF
TRBV5-6,TRBJ1-3,many,-,TGTGCCAGCAGCGCGATCAGGGGTTGGAACACCATATATTTT,CASSAIRGWNTIYF
TRBV29-1,TRBJ1-6,-,-,TGCAGCGTACAACAGGGCTATGGATCACCCCTCCACTTT,CSVQQGYGSPLHF
TRBV5-1,TRBJ2-7,-,TRBD1,TGCGCCAGCAGCTTCGGGGACAGGGGTTACGAGCAGTACTTC,CASSFGDRGYEQYF
TRBV15,TRBJ1-4,-,-,TGTGCCACCAGCGGGGGCGGAGCAACTAATGAAAAACTGTTTTTT,CATSGGGATNEKLFF
TRBV19,TRBJ1-2,-,-,TGTGCCAGTAGTAAAGAAGAATGGAGGTATGGCTACACCTTC,CASSKEEWRYGYTF
TRBV6-6,TRBJ1-3,many,TRBD1,TGTGCCAGCGGACAGGTTTCTGGAAACACCATATATTTT,CASGQVSGNTIYF
TRBV7-7,TRBJ1-3,-,TRBD1,TGTGCTAGCAGCTTAGCAGGGGGCTCTGGAAACACCATATATTTT,CASSLAGGSGNTIYF
TRBV10-3,TRBJ2-2,-,-,TGTGCCATCAGTGGGACTCAGAACACCGGGGAGCTGTTTTTT,CAISGTQNTGELFF
TRBV7-8,TRBJ1-1,-,-,TGTGCCAGCAGCTTAGGTGAGGCAAGTCGGGCTTTCTTT,CASSLGEASRAFF
TRBV28,TRBJ2-7,-,TRBD1,TGTGCCAGCGGCCGGGACAGAGATATATACGAGCAGTACTTC,CASGRDRDIYEQYF
TRBV3-1/TRBV3-2,TRBJ2-1,once,TRBD2,TGTGCCAGCAGCCAAGTTACGGGGGGGACGCAGTTCTTC,CASSQVTGGTQFF
TRBV6-6,TRBJ2-2,-,-,TGTGCCAGCAGTTCTCAGGGGAGCACCGGGGAGCTGTTTTTT,CASSSQGSTGELFF
TRBV7-3,TRBJ2-2,-,TRBD1,TGTGCCAGCAGCTTAAACAGGGGATTAGACACCGGGGAGCTGTTTTTT,CASSLNRGLDTGELFF
TRBV18,TRBJ1-5,-,-,TGTGCCAGCTCACCCCAGGACAATAGCAATCAGCCCCAGCATTTT,CASSPQDNSNQPQHF
TRBV7-2,TRBJ2-3,-,TRBD2,TGTGCCAGCAGCTTAAGACTAGCGCCAAGCACAGATACGCAGTATTTT,CASSLRLAPSTDTQYF
TRBV12-3/TRBV12-4,TRBJ1-1,-,TRBD1,TGTGCCAGCACCTCGACAGGGGGGGCTGAAGCTTTCTTT,CASTSTGGAEAFF
TRBV19,TRBJ1-5,-,TRBD1,TGTGCCAGTAGTATATCCCAGGACAGGGGAGTCCAGCCCCAGCATTTT,CASSISQDRGVQPQHF
TRBV19,TRBJ1-3,-,-,TGTGCCAGTAGCCCAGCAGGCCTGGGAAACACCATATATTTT,CASSPAGLGNTIYF
TRBV4-1,TRBJ2-3,-,TRBD1,TGCGCCAGCAGCCAAGGACAGGGGAGAGATACGCAGTATTTT,CASSQGQGRDTQYF
TRBV5-1,TRBJ1-3,-,-,TGCGCCAGCAGCTTGGGGTTAGTCTCTGGAAACACCATATATTTT,CASSLGLVSGNTIYF
TRBV5-1,TRBJ1-2,-,TRBD1,TGCGCCAGCAGCCCAGACAGGGGGTCAGTAGTTGGCTACACCTTC,CASSPDRGSVVGYTF
TRBV18,TRBJ2-4,-,-,TGTGCCAGCTCACCAATGTACACAACCAAAAACATTCAGTACTTC,CASSPMYTTKNIQYF
TRBV6-2/TRBV6-3,TRBJ2-3,-,TRBD2,TGTGCCAGCAGTTACGTGGCGGGAGAATACACAGATACGCAGTATTTT,CASSYVAGEYTDTQYF
TRBV4-1,TRBJ2-5,once,-,TGCGCCAGCAGTTTCGTACCCGAGACCACCCACGGGGGCCAGTACTTC,CASSFVPETTHGGQYF
TRBV9,TRBJ1-6,-,TRBD1,TGTGCCAGCAGCGTAGAACGACAGGGGGGTTCACCCCTCCACTTT,CASSVERQGGSPLHF